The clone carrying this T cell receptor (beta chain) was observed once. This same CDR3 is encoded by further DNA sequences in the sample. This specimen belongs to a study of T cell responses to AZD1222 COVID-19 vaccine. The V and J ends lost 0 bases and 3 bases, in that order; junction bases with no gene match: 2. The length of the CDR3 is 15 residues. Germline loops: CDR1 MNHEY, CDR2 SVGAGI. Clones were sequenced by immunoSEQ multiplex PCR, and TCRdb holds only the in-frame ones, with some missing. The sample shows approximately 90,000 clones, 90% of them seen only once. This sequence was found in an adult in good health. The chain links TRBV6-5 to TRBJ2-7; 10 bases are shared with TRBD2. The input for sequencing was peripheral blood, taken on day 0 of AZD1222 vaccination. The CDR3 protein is CASSYSLAGGYEQYF. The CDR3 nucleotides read TGTGCCAGCAGTTACTCGTTAGCGGGGGGCTACGAGCAGTACTTC.